Many counts were recorded for the clone carrying this T cell receptor (beta chain). The junction had 6 bases not matched to a gene; V was cut back by 5 bases and J by 5 bases. CDR1 is SEHNR, CDR2 FQNEAQ, per germline (reference sequence). CDR3 length: 14 residues. This record comes from a study of kidney transplant recipient with SARS-CoV-2 infection. TCRdb reprocessed the reads with MiXCR, giving one entry per CDR3 protein. This table has 200,000 to 300,000 distinct CDR3 sequences, 25% to 35% appearing once. The V gene is TRBV7-9, the J gene TRBJ1-1; 9 nucleotides match TRBD1. This sequence originates from a male patient between 25 and 40 years old who had COVID-19 and was a kidney transplant recipient. The graft donor may have given rise to some T cells. The sequences come from a blood sample, collected at baseline and between days 110 and 120 from a kidney transplant recipient. In DNA, the CDR3 is TGTGCCAGCAGCCTACAGGGGGCAAGAACTGAAGCTTTCTTT. Encoded protein: CASSLQGARTEAFF.